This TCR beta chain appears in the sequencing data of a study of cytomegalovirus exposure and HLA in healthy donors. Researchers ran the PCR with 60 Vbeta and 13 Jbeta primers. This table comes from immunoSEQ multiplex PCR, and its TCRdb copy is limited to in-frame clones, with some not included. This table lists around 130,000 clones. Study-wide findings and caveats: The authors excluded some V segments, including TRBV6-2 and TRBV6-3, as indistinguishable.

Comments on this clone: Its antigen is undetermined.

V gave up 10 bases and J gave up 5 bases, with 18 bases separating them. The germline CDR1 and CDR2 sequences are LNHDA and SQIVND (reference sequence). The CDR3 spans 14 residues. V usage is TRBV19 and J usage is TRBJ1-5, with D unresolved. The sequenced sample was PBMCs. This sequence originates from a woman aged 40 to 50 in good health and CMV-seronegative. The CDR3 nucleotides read TGTGCCACCCTCAAGAGGGAAGGAGATCAGCCCCAGCATTTT. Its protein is CATLKREGDQPQHF.